The 26 T cell receptor beta chains given below trace back to one sample, sequenced in a study of OX40 agonist ivuxolimab in advanced cancers. Measured with immunoSEQ multiplex PCR; TCRdb has only the in-frame clones, and not every one. The sample consists of approximately 58,000 clones, 86% of them appearing once. The sequencing here drew on CD4+ or CD8+ T cells sorted from blood, taken in a trial of the OX40 agonist ivuxolimab. The receptor set was obtained from an adult with an advanced solid tumor such as melanoma, head and neck, liver or kidney cancer.

The gene calls are TRBV9 and TRBJ2-7, with TRBD2 as a possible D gene (5 bases). Germline V gives CDR1 SGDLS, CDR2 YYNGEE. The CDR3 is 16 amino acids. V lost 0 bases and J 0 bases, leaving 13 bases between the germline ends. CDR3 in DNA: TGTGCCAGCAGCGTAGGGGAAGGGAGAAGCTCCTACGAGCAGTACTTC. Residues: CASSVGEGRSSYEQYF.

This clone was observed a single time. V is TRBV7-9 and J is TRBJ1-1; maybe TRBD1 (6 bases). The V end lost 3 bases, the J end lost 0 bases, and 8 bases lay between the germline ends. CDR1 and CDR2 from the germline V gene are SEHNR and FQNEAQ (reference sequence). The CDR3 loop spans 14 amino acids. CDR3: CASSLGDMNTEAFF. Written as DNA, the CDR3 is TGTGCCAGCAGCTTGGGGGACATGAACACTGAAGCTTTCTTT.

The V gene is TRBV18, the J gene TRBJ1-1; the match to TRBD1 covers 8 bases. The V and J ends lost 2 bases and 2 bases, in that order; junction bases with no gene match: 4. CDR1 is KGHSH and CDR2 is LQKENI in the germline V gene. The CDR3 extends over 15 amino acids. The CDR3 DNA follows: TGTGCCAGCTCACCATCCTCAGGGGGCAACACTGAAGCTTTCTTT. Its translation: CASSPSSGGNTEAFF.

The rearrangement joins TRBV27 to TRBJ2-7; a possible D gene is TRBD1 (5 bases). CDR3 length: 17 amino acids. Trimming removed 4 bases at V and 2 bases at J, with 21 bases between. From germline, CDR1 is MNHEY and CDR2 SMNVEV (reference sequence). CDR3 nucleotides: TGTGCCAGCAGTTCTCTCATTACAGGTGGACAAACCTACGAGCAGTACTTC. It is translated as CASSSLITGGQTYEQYF.

V and J are TRBV11-3 and TRBJ1-1; D call uncertain. Germline lookup yields CDR1 SGHNT and CDR2 YENEEA. The germline V and J ends were trimmed by 3 bases and 0 bases, with 11 bases remaining between them. CDR3 length equals 15 residues. The CDR3 nucleotides are TGTGCCAGCAGCTTCGCAGCGGCTTTGAACACTGAAGCTTTCTTT. This codes for CASSFAAALNTEAFF.

The rearrangement links TRBV2 to TRBJ2-7, with TRBD1 matching 9 bases. The CDR3 is 14 residues long. Germline V gene sequence: CDR1 SNHLY, CDR2 FYNNEI. Germline trimming cut 3 bases from V and 6 bases from J; bases unmatched to any gene: 6. CDR3 nucleotide sequence: TGTGCCAGCAGTGAGGAACAGGGGGCGGTCGAGCAGTACTTC. As protein: CASSEEQGAVEQYF.

The chain has TRBV5-4 and TRBJ1-2, with D unresolved. The CDR3 loop spans 15 amino acids. V gave up 1 base and J gave up 0 bases, with 10 bases separating them. Germline CDR1 and CDR2: SGHNT and YYREEE (reference sequence). The CDR3 nucleotides are TGTGCCAGCAGCTTGTACCAGGTACCTAACTATGGCTACACCTTC. Translated: CASSLYQVPNYGYTF.

This clone was seen a single time. This chain joins TRBV18 and TRBJ1-4; D possibly corresponds to TRBD1 (5 bases). Germline CDR1 and CDR2: KGHSH and LQKENI. Between the trimmed V and J ends, which lost 4 bases and 3 bases, there was a span of 6 bases. CDR3 size: 13 residues. CDR3 residues: CASSQGANEKLFF. The CDR3 nucleotides read TGTGCCAGCTCACAAGGGGCTAATGAAAAACTGTTTTTT.

Remarks on this clone: One end of the junction does not line up with germline, which may come from a read error. The chain uses TRBV5-6 and TRBJ2-5; D assignment may be TRBD1 or TRBD2 (7 bases each). The CDR3 is 15 amino acids. From germline, CDR1 is SGHDT and CDR2 YYEEEE. CDR3 sequence: CASSFRGGAQGTQYF. The CDR3 DNA reads TGTGCCAGCAGCTTCAGGGGGGGGGCCCAAGGGACCCAGTACTTC.

The chain carries TRBV9 and TRBJ1-1; D not resolved. Trimming removed 0 bases from V and 3 bases from J, with 18 bases in between. The CDR3 consists of 17 residues. Germline values: CDR1 SGDLS, CDR2 YYNGEE. The CDR3 loop reads CASSVEGGPLGHTEAFF. CDR3 nucleotides: TGTGCCAGCAGCGTAGAAGGAGGCCCTCTAGGTCACACTGAAGCTTTCTTT.

The V gene is TRBV11-3, the J gene TRBJ2-1, with D possibly matching TRBD1 (6 bases). CDR1 SGHNT and CDR2 YENEEA come from the germline V gene. Trimming removed 2 bases from V and 5 bases from J, with 13 bases in between. The CDR3 totals 15 residues. CDR3 DNA sequence: TGTGCCAGCAGCTTATCCGGACAGCCCAACAATGAGCAGTTCTTC. Amino acids: CASSLSGQPNNEQFF.

The chain carries TRBV6-5 and TRBJ1-2, with D perhaps matching TRBD1 (5 bases). Deletions cut 9 bases from V and 6 bases from J, with 17 bases between. The germline V gene encodes CDR1 MNHEY and CDR2 SVGAGI. This CDR3 contains 13 residues. CDR3 protein: CASMGRSLHGYTF. The DNA of the CDR3 is TGTGCCAGTATGGGGCGGTCGTTGCATGGCTACACCTTC.

The V gene is TRBV6-1, the J gene TRBJ2-2; D is perhaps TRBD2 (6 bases). V was pared by 8 bases and J by 6 bases, with 16 bases between. The CDR3 runs to 14 residues. Germline loops: CDR1 MNHNS, CDR2 SASEGT. The DNA of the CDR3 is TGTGCCAGCCGGTCGGGGGACGGGGCCGGGGAGCTGTTTTTT. It encodes CASRSGDGAGELFF.

This chain uses TRBV19 with TRBJ2-6; D gene ambiguous. The CDR3 has 17 residues. With 1 base removed from V and 0 bases from J, the gap between germline ends came to 10 bases. Germline V gene data show CDR1 as LNHDA and CDR2 as SQIVND (reference sequence). CDR3 bases: TGTGCCAGTAGTATAGGCCCCTGGAGCTCTGGGGCCAACGTCCTGACTTTC. Its translation: CASSIGPWSSGANVLTF.

The chain recombines TRBV7-2 with TRBJ2-7, with D tentatively TRBD2 (6 bases). The CDR3 is 17 residues long. CDR1 SGHTA and CDR2 FQGNSA come from the germline V gene. Trimming took 5 bases from V and 2 from J, leaving 22 bases between them. As DNA, the CDR3 is TGTGCCAGCAGCCGGAGGGAGTCAGAGGGTTCTCCCTACGAGCAGTACTTC. It codes for CASSRRESEGSPYEQYF.

The count of this clone is one. J is TRBJ1-1 and V is TRBV6-1, with D perhaps matching TRBD1 (6 bases). The V end lost 5 bases, the J end lost 1 base, and 14 bases lay between the germline ends. Germline-derived CDR1 and CDR2 are MNHNS and SASEGT. The CDR3 has 15 amino acids. The CDR3 region is CASSLLEQGNTEAFF. The CDR3 nucleotides are TGTGCCAGCAGTCTTCTCGAACAGGGGAACACTGAAGCTTTCTTT.

This chain uses TRBV18 with TRBJ2-5, with TRBD1 identical over 8 bases. V trimming: 1 base; J trimming: 6 bases; junction bases outside the gene matches: 10. Germline CDR1 reads KGHSH; CDR2 reads LQKENI. The CDR3 is 16 residues long. The CDR3 spells CASSPLEAGGGKTQYF. For the CDR3, the DNA is TGTGCCAGCTCACCACTCGAGGCAGGGGGCGGAAAGACCCAGTACTTC.

Concerning this clone itself: Other DNA sequences in this specimen translate into the identical CDR3. V and J are TRBV6-5 and TRBJ1-1, with TRBD1 matching 9 bases. The junction had 2 bases not matched to a gene; V was cut back by 0 bases and J by 3 bases. The germline V gene encodes CDR1 MNHEY and CDR2 SVGAGI. The CDR3 extends over 15 amino acids. The CDR3 nucleotides read TGTGCCAGCAGTTACTCTCGGACAGGGGACACTGAAGCTTTCTTT. This gives the protein CASSYSRTGDTEAFF.

V gene TRBV9 combines with J gene TRBJ2-3; no firm D call. V was clipped by 4 bases and J by 2 bases, with 11 bases between them. Germline V CDR1 and CDR2: SGDLS, YYNGEE. The length of the CDR3 is 14 residues. The CDR3 reads CASSPSSTTDTQYF. The CDR3, as DNA: TGTGCCAGCAGCCCCTCATCAACCACAGATACGCAGTATTTT.

Comment on this clone: One end of the junction varies from germline; a read error may be responsible. This sequence joins TRBV9 and TRBJ2-3, with a tentative D call TRBD1 (5 bases). Germline assignment: CDR1 SGDLS and CDR2 YYNGEE. The CDR3 runs to 12 residues. The CDR3 nucleotides read TGTGCCAGCAGCGTAGCTGGGGCGAGGCTAAATTTT. Residues: CASSVAGARLNF.

The chain couples TRBV7-2 to TRBJ1-4, with a tentative D call TRBD1 (6 bases). V gave up 2 bases and J gave up 8 bases, with 15 bases separating them. This CDR3 is built from 15 residues. Looked up from germline, CDR1 is SGHTA and CDR2 is FQGNSA. The CDR3 region has the DNA TGTGCCAGCAGCTTAATATCGAGGGGGTCCGAAAAACTGTTTTTT. Amino acid sequence: CASSLISRGSEKLFF.

V is TRBV9 and J is TRBJ1-2, with TRBD1 identical over 7 bases. Germline V lookup: CDR1 SGDLS, CDR2 YYNGEE. J was trimmed by 2 bases and V by 0 bases; bases with no gene match: 4. There are 15 residues in the CDR3. CDR3: CASSVVTGENYGYTF. In nucleotides, the CDR3 is TGTGCCAGCAGCGTAGTTACAGGGGAGAACTATGGCTACACCTTC.

V gene TRBV28 combines with J gene TRBJ2-5; 8 bases fit TRBD2. J gave up 5 bases and V 7 bases, and 12 bases lay outside the gene matches. CDR3 length: 15 residues. Germline CDR1 reads MDHEN; CDR2 reads SYDVKM. CDR3 region: CASTVAGGGDETQYF. Here the CDR3 DNA reads TGTGCCAGCACCGTTGCGGGAGGAGGGGACGAGACCCAGTACTTC.

The chain has TRBV2 and TRBJ2-7; 7 bases line up with TRBD1. The CDR3 covers 12 residues. The J segment lost 3 bases and the V segment lost 6 bases, leaving 2 bases of the junction unmatched. In germline, CDR1 is SNHLY, CDR2 FYNNEI. CDR3 in DNA: TGTGCCAGCAGGAGGGACAGCTACGAGCAGTACTTC. Residues: CASRRDSYEQYF.

Worth noting for this clone: Germline and junction disagree at one end, which may indicate a read error. The chain employs TRBV7-7 and TRBJ2-5, with 7 bases lining up with TRBD1. Germline lookup yields CDR1 SSHAT and CDR2 FNYEAQ (reference sequence). The CDR3 extends over 13 amino acids. The CDR3 protein is CASSPDRERTQYF. The CDR3 coding sequence is TGTGCTAGCAGCCCCGACAGGGAGCGGACCCAGTACTTC. Using reference TRBV7-7 and TRBJ2-5 for the parts outside the CDR3, the full variable domain is GAGVSQSPRYKVTKRGQDVTLRCDPISSHATLYWYQQALGQGPEFLTYFNYEAQPDKSGLPSDRFSAERPEGSISTLTIQRTEQRDSAMYRCASSPDRERTQYFGPGTRLLVL.

The chain recombines TRBV6-5 with TRBJ2-3; D is unclear. V shed 0 bases and J shed 6 bases, with 7 bases lying between them. The CDR3 length is 13 residues. Per germline, CDR1 MNHEY and CDR2 SVGAGI. CDR3 DNA: TGTGCCAGCAGTTACTCGAGATGGGATACGCAGTATTTT. Translating gives CASSYSRWDTQYF.